The count of the clone carrying this TCR beta chain is one. This record belongs to a study of control samples from healthy donors and cancer patients. Clones were sequenced by immunoSEQ multiplex PCR, and TCRdb holds only the in-frame ones, with some missing. The sample has 110,000 or so clones, 83% seen once. Germline loops: CDR1 SGHNT, CDR2 YENEEA. The V end was cut by 0 bases, the J end by 8 bases, with 11 bases between. The CDR3 spans 13 residues. This receptor was taken from a woman aged 45 to 65 in good health. This chain uses TRBV11-3 with TRBJ2-7; D is perhaps TRBD1 or TRBD2 (5 bases each). Sequencing input: blood. CDR3 residues: CASSLDFTGQQYF. The CDR3 DNA follows: TGTGCCAGCAGCTTAGATTTTACGGGGCAGCAGTACTTC.